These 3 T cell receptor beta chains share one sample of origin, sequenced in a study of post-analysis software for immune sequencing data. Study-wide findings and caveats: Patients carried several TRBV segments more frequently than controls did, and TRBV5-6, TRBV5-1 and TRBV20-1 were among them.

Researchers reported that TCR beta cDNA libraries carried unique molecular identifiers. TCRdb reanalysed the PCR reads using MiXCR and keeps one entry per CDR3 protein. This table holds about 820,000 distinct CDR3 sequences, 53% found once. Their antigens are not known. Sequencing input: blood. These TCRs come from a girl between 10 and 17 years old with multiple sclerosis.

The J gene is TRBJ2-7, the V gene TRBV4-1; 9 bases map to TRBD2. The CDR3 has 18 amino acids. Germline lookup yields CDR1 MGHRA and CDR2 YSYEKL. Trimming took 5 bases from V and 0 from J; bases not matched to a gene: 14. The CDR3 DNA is TGCGCCAGCAGCAGCCGGTTTAGCGGGGGTTTGAGCTCCTACGAGCAGTACTTC. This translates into CASSSRFSGGLSSYEQYF.

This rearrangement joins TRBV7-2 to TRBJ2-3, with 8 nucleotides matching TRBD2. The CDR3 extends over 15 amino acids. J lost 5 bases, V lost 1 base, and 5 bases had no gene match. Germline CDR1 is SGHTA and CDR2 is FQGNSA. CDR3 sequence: CASSLGSGRVDTQYF. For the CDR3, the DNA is TGTGCCAGCAGCTTAGGGAGCGGGAGAGTAGATACGCAGTATTTT.

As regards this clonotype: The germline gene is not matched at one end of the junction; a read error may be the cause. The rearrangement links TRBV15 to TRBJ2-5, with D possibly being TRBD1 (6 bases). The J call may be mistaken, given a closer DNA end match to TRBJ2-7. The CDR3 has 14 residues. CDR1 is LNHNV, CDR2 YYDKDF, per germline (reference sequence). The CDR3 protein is CATGSEARTDEQYF. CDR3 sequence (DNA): TGTGCCACCGGCAGTGAAGCCCGGACAGACGAGCAGTACTTC.